Listed below are T cell receptor beta chains from one sample, sequenced in a study of control samples from healthy donors and cancer patients. Produced via immunoSEQ multiplex PCR; TCRdb's table is partial and in-frame only. The repertoire holds 45,000 to 60,000 clones, roughly 94% seen once, with around 4.2% in the top ten. The sample consisted of blood. The receptors shown here come from a man aged 25 to 40 in good health. Each CDR3 is given with its conserved first and last residue. The D gene is left open where the match is weak. For some rows the clone size is stated as once, few or many, or as a class when expanded; others skip it.

TRBV3-1/TRBV3-2	TRBD1	-	TRBJ2-7	14	CASSPGTGTYEQYF
TRBV4-3	TRBD1	-	TRBJ2-2	15	CASSSGQGWTGELFF
TRBV15	TRBD2	-	TRBJ2-2	18	CATSRDLPSGANTGELFF
TRBV7-2	-	once	TRBJ2-3	15	CASSLQSHSTDTQYF
TRBV7-3	-	-	TRBJ1-2	15	CASSLNPGRLYGYTF
TRBV7-9	-	-	TRBJ2-7	15	CASSPQAISSYEQYF
TRBV30	TRBD1	-	TRBJ1-2	14	CAWVQGGLNYGYTF
TRBV28	TRBD1	-	TRBJ2-5	16	CASSSGGQGARETQYF
TRBV14	-	-	TRBJ2-7	14	CASSPTGGGNEQYF
TRBV7-8	-	-	TRBJ2-5	15	CASSSTWGSQETQYF
TRBV28	-	-	TRBJ1-1	15	CASSLGGAGNTEAFF
TRBV7-9	-	-	TRBJ1-2	12	CASGQGNFGYTF
TRBV7-9	-	-	TRBJ1-1	12	CASSPRTTEAFF
TRBV14	-	-	TRBJ1-6	15	CASSQGPIYNSPLHF
TRBV9	TRBD2	-	TRBJ2-3	13	CASSPGGGDTQYF
TRBV4-1	TRBD2	-	TRBJ2-1	17	CASSQVLADNTYNEQFF
TRBV5-4	TRBD1	-	TRBJ1-5	15	CASSFGQGSNQPQHF
TRBV4-3	-	-	TRBJ2-3	13	CASSQARWGTQYF
TRBV29-1	TRBD1	-	TRBJ1-2	15	CSVAGTGAPNYGYTF
TRBV5-1	-	-	TRBJ1-2	13	CASSFDGAGGYTF
TRBV29-1	-	-	TRBJ1-1	14	CSVETTRFDAEAFF
TRBV27	TRBD2	-	TRBJ2-1	15	CASSPLAGPYNEQFF
TRBV3-1/TRBV3-2	TRBD2	-	TRBJ2-5	15	CASSQDSGGRETQYF
TRBV14	-	-	TRBJ2-1	14	CASSQTAREYEQFF
TRBV24-1	-	-	TRBJ1-1	11	CATSDLGEAFF
TRBV29-1	-	-	TRBJ1-5	14	CSVKTGNSNQPQHF
TRBV9	-	-	TRBJ2-7	14	CASSSDVLSYEQYF
TRBV4-3	-	-	TRBJ1-3	17	CASSQDQGRFTGNTIYF
TRBV24-1	TRBD1	-	TRBJ1-1	12	CAISDPGQGAFF
TRBV5-5	TRBD2	-	TRBJ2-1	15	CASRPTAGGTNEQFF
TRBV1	-	-	TRBJ2-5	19	CTSGSSSTPTSGRQETQYF
TRBV30	-	-	TRBJ1-1	14	CAWSWIGMYTEAFF
TRBV3-1/TRBV3-2	-	-	TRBJ2-1	13	CASSHRGGERLFF
TRBV7-9	-	-	TRBJ1-1	12	CASSPQRPEAFF
TRBV5-1	-	once	TRBJ1-5	14	CASSRDGLNQPQHF
TRBV5-1	TRBD2	-	TRBJ2-1	16	CASSLGLAGGPDEQFF
TRBV7-9	TRBD1	-	TRBJ1-4	14	CASSSQGIGEKLFF
TRBV4-3	TRBD1	-	TRBJ1-1	16	CASSQARGRGWTEAFF
TRBV4-1	TRBD1	once	TRBJ2-7	16	CASSQDLTGVYYEQYF
TRBV6-2/TRBV6-3	-	-	TRBJ1-4	15	CASSSSGATNEKLFF
TRBV4-3	-	-	TRBJ2-1	12	CASSQVQHEQFF
TRBV7-9	TRBD1	-	TRBJ2-7	15	CASSLVEGTAFEQYF
TRBV27	TRBD1	-	TRBJ1-5	17	CASSFGGNRGFNQPQHF
TRBV30	-	-	TRBJ1-4	13	CAWSVLGNEKLFF
TRBV29-1	-	-	TRBJ1-4	13	CSVGPALNEKLFF